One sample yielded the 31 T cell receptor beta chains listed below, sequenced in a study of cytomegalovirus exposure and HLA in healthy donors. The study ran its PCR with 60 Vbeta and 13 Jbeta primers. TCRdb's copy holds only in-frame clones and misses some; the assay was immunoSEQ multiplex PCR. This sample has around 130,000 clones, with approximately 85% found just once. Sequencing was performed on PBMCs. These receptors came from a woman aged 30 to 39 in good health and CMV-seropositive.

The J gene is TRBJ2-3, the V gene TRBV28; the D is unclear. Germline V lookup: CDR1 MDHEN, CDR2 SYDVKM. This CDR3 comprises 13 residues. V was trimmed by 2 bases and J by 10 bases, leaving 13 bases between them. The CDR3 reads CASSLLELSSQYF. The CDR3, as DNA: TGTGCCAGCAGTTTACTTGAGCTCTCCTCGCAGTATTTT.

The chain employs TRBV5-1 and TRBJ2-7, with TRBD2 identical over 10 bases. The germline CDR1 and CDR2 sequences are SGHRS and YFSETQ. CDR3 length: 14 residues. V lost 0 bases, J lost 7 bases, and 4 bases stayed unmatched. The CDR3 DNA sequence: TGCGCCAGCAGCTTGGCCGTTAGCGGGGGGGAGCAGTACTTC. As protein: CASSLAVSGGEQYF. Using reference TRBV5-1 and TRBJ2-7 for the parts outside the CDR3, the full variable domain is KAGVTQTPRYLIKTRGQQVTLSCSPISGHRSVSWYQQTPGQGLQFLFEYFSETQRNKGNFPGRFSGRQFSNSRSEMNVSTLELGDSALYLCASSLAVSGGEQYFGPGTRLTVT.

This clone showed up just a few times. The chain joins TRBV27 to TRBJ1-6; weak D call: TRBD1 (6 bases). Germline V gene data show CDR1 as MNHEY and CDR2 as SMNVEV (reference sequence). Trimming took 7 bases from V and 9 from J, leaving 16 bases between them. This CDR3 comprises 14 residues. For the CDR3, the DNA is TGTGCCAGCACCTGGGGGGGGGCTCGTTCACCCCTCCACTTT. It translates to CASTWGGARSPLHF.

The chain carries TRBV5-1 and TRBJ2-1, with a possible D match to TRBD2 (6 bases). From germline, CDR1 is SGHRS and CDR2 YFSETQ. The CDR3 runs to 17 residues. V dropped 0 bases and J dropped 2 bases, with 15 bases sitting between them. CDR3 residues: CASSLAVGGGPYNEQFF. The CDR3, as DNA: TGCGCCAGCAGCTTGGCCGTGGGGGGAGGCCCCTACAATGAGCAGTTCTTC. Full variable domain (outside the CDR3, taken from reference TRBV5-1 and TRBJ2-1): KAGVTQTPRYLIKTRGQQVTLSCSPISGHRSVSWYQQTPGQGLQFLFEYFSETQRNKGNFPGRFSGRQFSNSRSEMNVSTLELGDSALYLCASSLAVGGGPYNEQFFGPGTRLTVL.

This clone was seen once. In DNA, the CDR3 is TGTGCCAGCAGCTTAGAGCAGGGGGCGGAGGCCAACTATGGCTACACCTTC. It encodes CASSLEQGAEANYGYTF. V gene TRBV13 combines with J gene TRBJ1-2; 8 positions match TRBD1. This CDR3 has 17 residues. J was trimmed by 2 bases and V by 1 base; bases with no gene match: 9. Germline CDR1 is PRHDT and CDR2 is FYEKMQ (reference sequence).

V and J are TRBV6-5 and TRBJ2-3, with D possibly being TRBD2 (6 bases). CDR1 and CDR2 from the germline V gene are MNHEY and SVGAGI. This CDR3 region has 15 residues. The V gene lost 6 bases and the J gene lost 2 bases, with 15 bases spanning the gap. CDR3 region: CASSLRGGSTDTQYF. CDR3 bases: TGTGCCAGCAGCCTTAGGGGAGGTTCCACAGATACGCAGTATTTT.

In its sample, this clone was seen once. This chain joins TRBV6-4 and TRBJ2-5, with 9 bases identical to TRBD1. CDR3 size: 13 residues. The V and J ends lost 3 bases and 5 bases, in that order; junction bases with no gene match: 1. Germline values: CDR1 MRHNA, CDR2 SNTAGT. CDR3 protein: CASSETGGETQYF. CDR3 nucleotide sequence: TGTGCCAGCAGTGAAACAGGGGGCGAGACCCAGTACTTC.

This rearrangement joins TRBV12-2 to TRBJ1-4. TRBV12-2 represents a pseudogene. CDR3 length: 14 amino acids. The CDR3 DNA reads TGTGCAAGTCGAATGGAGAGACTCCCTGAAAAACTGTTTTTT. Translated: CASRMERLPEKLFF.

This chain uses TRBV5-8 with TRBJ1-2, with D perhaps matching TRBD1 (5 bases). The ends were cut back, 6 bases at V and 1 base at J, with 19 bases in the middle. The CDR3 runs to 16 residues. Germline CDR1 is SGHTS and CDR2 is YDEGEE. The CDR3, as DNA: TGTGCCAGCATCAAACACGACAGACCTATTAACTATGGCTACACCTTC. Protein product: CASIKHDRPINYGYTF.

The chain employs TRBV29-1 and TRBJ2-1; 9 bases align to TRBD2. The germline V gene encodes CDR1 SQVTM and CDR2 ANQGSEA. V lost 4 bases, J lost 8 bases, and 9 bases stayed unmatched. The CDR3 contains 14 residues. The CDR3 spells CSVALSGRVDEQFF. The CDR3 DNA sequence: TGCAGCGTTGCCCTTAGCGGGAGAGTGGATGAGCAGTTCTTC.

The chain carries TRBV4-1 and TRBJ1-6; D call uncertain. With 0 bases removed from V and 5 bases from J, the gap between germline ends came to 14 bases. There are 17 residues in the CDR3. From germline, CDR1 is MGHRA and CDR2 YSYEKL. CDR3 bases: TGCGCCAGCAGCCAAGATCGGGTAATGCCGGATAATTCACCCCTCCACTTT. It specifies CASSQDRVMPDNSPLHF.

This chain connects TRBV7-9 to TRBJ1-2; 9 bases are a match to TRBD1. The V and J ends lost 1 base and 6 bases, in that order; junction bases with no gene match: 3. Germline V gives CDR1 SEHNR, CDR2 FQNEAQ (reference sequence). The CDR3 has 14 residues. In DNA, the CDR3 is TGTGCCAGCAGCTTAGGGACAGGGGCGAATGGCTACACCTTC. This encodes CASSLGTGANGYTF.

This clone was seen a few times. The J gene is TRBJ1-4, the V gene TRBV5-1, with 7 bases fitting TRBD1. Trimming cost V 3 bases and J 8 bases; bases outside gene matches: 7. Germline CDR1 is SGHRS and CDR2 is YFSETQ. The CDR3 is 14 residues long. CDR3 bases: TGCGCCAGCAGCTACCAGGGGGTGGAAGAAAAACTGTTTTTT. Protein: CASSYQGVEEKLFF.

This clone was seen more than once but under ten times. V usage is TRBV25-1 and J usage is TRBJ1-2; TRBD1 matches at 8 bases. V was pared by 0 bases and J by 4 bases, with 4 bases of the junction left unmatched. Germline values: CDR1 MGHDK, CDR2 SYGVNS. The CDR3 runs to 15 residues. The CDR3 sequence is CASSEYIGQGYGYTF. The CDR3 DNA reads TGTGCCAGCAGTGAATATATCGGACAGGGCTATGGCTACACCTTC.

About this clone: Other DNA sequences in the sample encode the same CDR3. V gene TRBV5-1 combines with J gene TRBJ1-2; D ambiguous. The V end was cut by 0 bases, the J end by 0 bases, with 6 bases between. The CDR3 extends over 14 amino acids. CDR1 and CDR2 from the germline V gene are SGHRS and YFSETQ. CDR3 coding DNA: TGCGCCAGCAGCTTGGAACAACCTAACTATGGCTACACCTTC. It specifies CASSLEQPNYGYTF.

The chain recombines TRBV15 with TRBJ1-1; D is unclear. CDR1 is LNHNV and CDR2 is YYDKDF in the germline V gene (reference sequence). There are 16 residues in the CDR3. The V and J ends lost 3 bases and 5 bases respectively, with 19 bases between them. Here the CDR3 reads CATSSFPGFLETEAFF. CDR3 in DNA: TGTGCCACCAGCAGTTTTCCCGGGTTCCTGGAGACTGAAGCTTTCTTT.

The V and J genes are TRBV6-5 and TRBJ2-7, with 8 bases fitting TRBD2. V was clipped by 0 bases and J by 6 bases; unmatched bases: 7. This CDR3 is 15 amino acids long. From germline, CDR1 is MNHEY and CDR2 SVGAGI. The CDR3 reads CASSYSLAGWGEQYF. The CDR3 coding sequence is TGTGCCAGCAGTTACTCCTTAGCGGGGTGGGGCGAGCAGTACTTC.

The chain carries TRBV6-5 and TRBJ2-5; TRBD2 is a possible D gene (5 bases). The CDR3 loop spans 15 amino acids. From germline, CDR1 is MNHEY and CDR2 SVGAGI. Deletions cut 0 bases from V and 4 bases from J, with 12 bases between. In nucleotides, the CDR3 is TGTGCCAGCAGTTACTCGGACGCCGCGGGAGAGACCCAGTACTTC. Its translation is CASSYSDAAGETQYF.

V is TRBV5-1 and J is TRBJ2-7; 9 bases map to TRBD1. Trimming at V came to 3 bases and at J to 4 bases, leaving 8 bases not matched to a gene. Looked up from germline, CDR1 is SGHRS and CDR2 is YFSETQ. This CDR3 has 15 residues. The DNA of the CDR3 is TGCGCCAGCAGCTGGGGGACAGGGCCTTTTTACGAGCAGTACTTC. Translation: CASSWGTGPFYEQYF.

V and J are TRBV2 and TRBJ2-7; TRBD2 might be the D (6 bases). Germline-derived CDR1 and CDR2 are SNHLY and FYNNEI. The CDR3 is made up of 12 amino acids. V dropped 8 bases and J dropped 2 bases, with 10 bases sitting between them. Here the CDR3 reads CASGDFTYEQYF. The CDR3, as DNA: TGTGCCAGCGGGGACTTCACCTACGAGCAGTACTTC.

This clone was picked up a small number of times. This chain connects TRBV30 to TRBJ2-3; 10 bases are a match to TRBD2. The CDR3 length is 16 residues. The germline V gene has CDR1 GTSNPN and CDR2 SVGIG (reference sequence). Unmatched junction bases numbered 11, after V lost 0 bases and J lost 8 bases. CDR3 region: CAWSVQAGGPGGTQYF. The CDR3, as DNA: TGTGCCTGGAGTGTACAAGCGGGAGGGCCAGGGGGTACGCAGTATTTT.

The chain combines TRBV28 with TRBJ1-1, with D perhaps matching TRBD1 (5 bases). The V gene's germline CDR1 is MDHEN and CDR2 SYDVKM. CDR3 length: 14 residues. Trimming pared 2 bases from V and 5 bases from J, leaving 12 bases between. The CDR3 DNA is TGTGCCAGCAGTTTAAGGGGAATGGGGACTGAAGCTTTCTTT. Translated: CASSLRGMGTEAFF. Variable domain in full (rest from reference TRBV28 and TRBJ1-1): DVKVTQSSRYLVKRTGEKVFLECVQDMDHENMFWYRQDPGLGLRLIYFSYDVKMKEKGDIPEGYSVSREKKERFSLILESASTNQTSMYLCASSLRGMGTEAFFGQGTRLTVV.

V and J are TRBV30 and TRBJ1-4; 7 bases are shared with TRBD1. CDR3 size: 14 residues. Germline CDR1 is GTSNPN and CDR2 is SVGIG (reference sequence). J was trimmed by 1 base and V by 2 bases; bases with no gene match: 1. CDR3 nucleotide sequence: TGTGCCTGGAGTAGGACAGGAACTAATGAAAAACTGTTTTTT. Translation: CAWSRTGTNEKLFF.

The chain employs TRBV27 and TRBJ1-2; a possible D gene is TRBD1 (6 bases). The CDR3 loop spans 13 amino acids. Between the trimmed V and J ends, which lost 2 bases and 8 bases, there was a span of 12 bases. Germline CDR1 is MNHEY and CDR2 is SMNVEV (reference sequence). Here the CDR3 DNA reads TGTGCCAGCAGTTTAGCCAGGGGCGAAGGCTACACCTTC. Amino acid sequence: CASSLARGEGYTF.

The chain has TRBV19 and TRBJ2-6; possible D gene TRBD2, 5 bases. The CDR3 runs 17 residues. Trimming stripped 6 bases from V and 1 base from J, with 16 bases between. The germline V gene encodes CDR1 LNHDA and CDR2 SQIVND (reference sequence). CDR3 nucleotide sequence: TGTGCCAGTAGAGGGTTGAGGGAGATATCTGGGGCCAACGTCCTGACTTTC. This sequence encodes CASRGLREISGANVLTF.

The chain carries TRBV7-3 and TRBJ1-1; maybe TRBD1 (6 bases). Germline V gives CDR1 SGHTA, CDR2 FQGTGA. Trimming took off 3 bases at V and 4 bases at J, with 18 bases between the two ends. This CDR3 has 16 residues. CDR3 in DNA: TGTGCCAGCAGCTTTCGGGGCCCCCAGGGGAGCACTGAAGCTTTCTTT. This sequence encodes CASSFRGPQGSTEAFF. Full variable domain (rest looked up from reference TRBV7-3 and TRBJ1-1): GAGVSQTPSNKVTEKGKYVELRCDPISGHTALYWYRQSLGQGPEFLIYFQGTGAADDSGLPNDRFFAVRPEGSVSTLKIQRTERGDSAVYLCASSFRGPQGSTEAFFGQGTRLTVV.

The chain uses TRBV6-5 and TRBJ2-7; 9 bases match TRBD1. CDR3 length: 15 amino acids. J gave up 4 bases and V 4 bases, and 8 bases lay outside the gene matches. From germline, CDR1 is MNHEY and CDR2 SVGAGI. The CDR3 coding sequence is TGTGCCAGCAGTTCCTCGGGGACAGGGAGGTACGAGCAGTACTTC. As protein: CASSSSGTGRYEQYF.

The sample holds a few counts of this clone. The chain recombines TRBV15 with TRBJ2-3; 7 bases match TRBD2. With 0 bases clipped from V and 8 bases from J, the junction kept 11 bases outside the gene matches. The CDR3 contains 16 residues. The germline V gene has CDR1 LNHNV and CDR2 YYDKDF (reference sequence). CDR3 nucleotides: TGTGCCACCAGCAGAGAGTCAGGGCGGGAGCAAGGTACGCAGTATTTT. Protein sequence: CATSRESGREQGTQYF.

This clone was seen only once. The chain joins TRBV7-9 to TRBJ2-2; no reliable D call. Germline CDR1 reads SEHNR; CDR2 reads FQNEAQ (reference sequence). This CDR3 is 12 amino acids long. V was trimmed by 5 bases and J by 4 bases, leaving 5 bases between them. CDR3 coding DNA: TGTGCCAGCAGCCTAACCACCGGGGAGCTGTTTTTT. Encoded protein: CASSLTTGELFF.

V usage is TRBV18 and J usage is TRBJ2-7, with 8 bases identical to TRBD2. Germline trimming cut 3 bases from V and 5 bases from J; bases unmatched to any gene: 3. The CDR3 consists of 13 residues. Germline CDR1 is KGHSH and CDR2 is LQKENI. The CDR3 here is CASSPPTSDEQYF. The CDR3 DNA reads TGTGCCAGCTCACCCCCGACTAGCGACGAGCAGTACTTC.

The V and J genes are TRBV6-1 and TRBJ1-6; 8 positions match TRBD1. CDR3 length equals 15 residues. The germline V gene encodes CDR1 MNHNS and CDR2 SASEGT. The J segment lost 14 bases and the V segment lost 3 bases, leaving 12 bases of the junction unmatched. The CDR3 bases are TGTGCCAGCAGTGATGGACAGGGAGGGAAAAAGGCCCTCCACTTT. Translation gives CASSDGQGGKKALHF.